This T cell receptor beta chain was recorded in a study of blood T cell repertoires in COVID-19 (dated by TCRdb to 2018 to 2020). Turning to the overall study: Samples from collaborators originated in the United States, Italy and Spain and spanned both the acute and convalescent phases of COVID-19. Sample metadata almost always included a de-identified subject ID, COVID-19 status, age in years and sex. The repertoires were released in a freely available public database meant as a resource for research on the immune response to SARS-CoV-2. Where available, HLA class I and class II types were taken from metadata supplied by the sample provider and were not determined by assay-based typing. Deeply sampled blood TCRbeta repertoires from subjects exposed to, actively infected with, or recovered from COVID-19 were included in the dataset. The material from the prospective study consisted of cDNA or gDNA derived from T cells, B-cell-depleted T cells, or PBMCs. The samples were drawn from two sources: the first 160 participants of the ongoing ImmuneRACE study, and 1,000 to 1,500 subjects contributed by 6 global collaborators.

The collaborating institutions used their own protocols to collect whole blood in K2EDTA tubes. For TCRbeta analysis, collaborators shipped samples as frozen whole blood, isolated PBMCs, or DNA extracted from either of those sample types. The immunoSEQ Assay, a bias-controlled multiplex PCR, was used to amplify TCRbeta CDR3 regions from genomic DNA. The study's own analysis went as follows. Nucleated cell counts per sample were estimated from amplification of reference gene primers within the assay. To quantify the absolute abundance of each unique TCRbeta CDR3 rearrangement, sequence reads were collapsed and filtered. For each sample, productive Simpson clonality was calculated as the square root of Simpson's diversity index over productive rearrangements. TCRdb took this table from immuneACCESS and kept in-frame rearrangements with V and J called. Such tables lack part of the clones; where checked against another copy, unresolved V genes explain under half of the gap, and the rest is unexplained. That table is the source of V, J and clone size, and D and trimming were worked out from the DNA. In this sample the table shows 200,000 to 250,000 clones, 70% to 90% of which occur a single time. The ten largest clones add up to 6.2% of the sample.

From the germline V gene, CDR1 is SGHNT and CDR2 is YENEEA. The CDR3, cysteine through phenylalanine, is 17 amino acids long. The entry retains the CDR3 DNA only, 51 bases that are in frame from base 1. V trim: 4 bases; J trim: 3 bases; unmatched bases: 10. Beyond this particular receptor, the publication reports: The quantity of clinical and demographic metadata differed by source and by participant and was supplied without curation.

This clone was found a few times. Its antigen target is currently unknown. Base qualities are not at hand, and no much larger clone is one base apart. This sequence uses TRBV11-3 and TRBJ1-3; the central 9 bases match TRBD1. The sample comprised peripheral blood. The sequence was obtained from a man in his fifties or sixties with acute or convalescent COVID-19. The bases are TGTGCCAGCAGCTCGGGGACAGGGCAAATTCTTGGAAACACCATATATTTT. This sequence encodes CASSSGTGQILGNTIYF.